This T cell receptor (beta chain) emerged from a study of blood T cell repertoires in COVID-19. Study as a whole: The United States, Italy and Spain were the sources of the acute and convalescent COVID-19 samples.

Under the authors' procedure: Nucleated cell number was recorded as an estimate derived from reference gene primer amplification. Only in-frame clones appear in the TCRdb table, and some are missing; sequencing was by immunoSEQ multiplex PCR. That table supplies the V and J calls and clone size; D and trimming were determined from the DNA. Counted here are approximately 36,000 clones, approximately 90% occurring once; the ten biggest clones make up about 2.3%. Sequencing used peripheral blood. The origin of this receptor is a human donor in a cohort sampled during active COVID-19.

The CDR3, as DNA: TGTGCCAGTAAGCGGGGGGGGTCCTACGAGCAGTACTTC. Residues: CASKRGGSYEQYF. The rearrangement links TRBV19 to TRBJ2-7; 10 bases are shared with TRBD2. Germline loops: CDR1 LNHDA, CDR2 SQIVND (reference sequence). The J segment lost 1 base and the V segment lost 7 bases, leaving 1 base of the junction unmatched. The CDR3 runs to 13 residues.